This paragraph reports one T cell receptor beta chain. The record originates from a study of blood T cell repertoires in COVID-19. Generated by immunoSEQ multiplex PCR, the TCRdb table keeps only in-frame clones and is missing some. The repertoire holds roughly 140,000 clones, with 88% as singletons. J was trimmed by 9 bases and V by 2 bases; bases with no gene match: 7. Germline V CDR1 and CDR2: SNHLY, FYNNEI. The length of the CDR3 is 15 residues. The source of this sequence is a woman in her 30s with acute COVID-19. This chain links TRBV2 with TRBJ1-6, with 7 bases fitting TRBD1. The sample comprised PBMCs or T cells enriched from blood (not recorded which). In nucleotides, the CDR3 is TGTGCCAGCAGTGAAAGACAGGGTGGAGTTTCACCCCTCCACTTT. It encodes CASSERQGGVSPLHF.